Listed below are T cell receptor beta chains from one sample, sequenced in a study of shared clonotypes between healthy human individuals. Measured with immunoSEQ multiplex PCR; TCRdb has only the in-frame clones, and not every one. The sample contains some 380,000 clones, approximately 96% of which appear only once. The sequenced sample consisted of memory CD8+ T cells sorted from blood. The source of these receptors is a man aged 25-45 years in good health. Both conserved end residues are part of each CDR3. D genes are given only for firm matches. Where a row states a size, it is once, few, many or the class of an expanded clone; other rows omit it.

TRBV10-3,-,TRBJ2-5,-,CAIKEGNAQETQYF,TGTGCCATCAAAGAGGGTAATGCACAAGAGACCCAGTACTTC
TRBV5-8,-,TRBJ1-5,TRBD1,CASSFFPGTGVNQPQHF,TGTGCCAGCAGCTTTTTTCCGGGGACAGGGGTCAATCAGCCCCAGCATTTT
TRBV7-9,-,TRBJ2-2,-,CASSGGTGELFF,TGTGCCAGCAGCGGCGGTACCGGGGAGCTGTTTTTT
TRBV19,-,TRBJ2-1,TRBD2,CASSRGGFSGTTLNEQFF,TGTGCCAGTAGTAGGGGGGGTTTTTCCGGGACTACCCTCAATGAGCAGTTCTTC
TRBV19,once,TRBJ2-2,TRBD1,CASSQTGGSNTGELFF,TGTGCCAGTAGTCAGACAGGGGGATCGAACACCGGGGAGCTGTTTTTT
TRBV5-6,-,TRBJ2-5,TRBD1,CASSSPGTEQETQYF,TGTGCCAGCAGCTCCCCCGGGACAGAGCAAGAGACCCAGTACTTC
TRBV6-5,-,TRBJ2-7,TRBD2,CASSYSQTSGTYEQYF,TGTGCCAGCAGTTACTCCCAGACTAGCGGGACATACGAGCAGTACTTC
TRBV19,-,TRBJ2-1,TRBD2,CASSIWGLASYNEQFF,TGTGCCAGTAGTATTTGGGGACTAGCGAGCTACAATGAGCAGTTCTTC
TRBV2,-,TRBJ2-5,-,CASIRGETQYF,TGTGCCAGCATCAGGGGAGAGACCCAGTACTTC
TRBV2,-,TRBJ2-2,-,CASRDDSRSGELFF,TGTGCCAGCAGGGATGACTCGAGGAGCGGGGAGCTGTTTTTT
TRBV11-2,-,TRBJ1-4,-,CASSFGTNEKLFF,TGTGCCAGCAGCTTCGGGACAAATGAAAAACTGTTTTTT
TRBV18,-,TRBJ1-5,TRBD1,CASSAGGGQPQHF,TGTGCCAGCTCGGCAGGGGGCGGTCAGCCCCAGCATTTT
TRBV6-1,-,TRBJ2-1,TRBD2,CASDTGTKLYNEQFF,TGTGCCAGCGACACCGGGACTAAGCTCTACAATGAGCAGTTCTTC
TRBV5-1,-,TRBJ1-4,TRBD1,CASSLGRGREKLFF,TGCGCCAGCAGCTTGGGCAGGGGGCGCGAAAAACTGTTTTTT
TRBV7-9,-,TRBJ1-1,TRBD1,CASSRRGGSQNTEAFF,TGTGCCAGCAGTCGTAGAGGGGGCAGCCAGAACACTGAAGCTTTCTTT
TRBV6-5,-,TRBJ2-7,-,CASRTSKSYEQYF,TGTGCCAGCAGGACTAGTAAGTCCTACGAGCAGTACTTC
TRBV14,-,TRBJ1-1,TRBD1,CASSQSSSQGGTEAFF,TGTGCCAGCAGCCAAAGTTCGTCACAGGGGGGGACTGAAGCTTTCTTT
TRBV2,once,TRBJ1-3,-,CASSRLAGTGNTIYF,TGTGCCAGCAGTCGACTAGCAGGGACTGGAAACACCATATATTTT
TRBV21-1,-,TRBJ2-2,-,CASLQNTGELFF,TGTGCCAGCTTGCAAAACACCGGGGAGCTGTTTTTT
TRBV18,-,TRBJ1-2,-,CASSPSRFYGYTF,TGTGCCAGCTCACCTTCGCGGTTTTATGGCTACACCTTC
TRBV27,-,TRBJ1-2,TRBD1,CASSFGQGGWGYTF,TGTGCCAGCAGTTTCGGCCAAGGGGGCTGGGGCTACACCTTC
TRBV7-8,-,TRBJ2-2,-,CASSLGSPTNTGELFF,TGTGCCAGCAGCTTAGGGTCGCCTACGAACACCGGGGAGCTGTTTTTT
TRBV28,-,TRBJ1-2,-,CASSLDRNYGYTF,TGTGCCAGCAGTTTAGACAGGAACTATGGCTACACCTTC
TRBV19,-,TRBJ2-2,-,CASRAGSGELFF,TGTGCCAGTAGGGCGGGTAGCGGGGAGCTGTTTTTT
TRBV6-1,-,TRBJ2-3,-,CASSEEGTVSQYF,TGTGCCAGCAGTGAAGAGGGGACGGTTTCGCAGTATTTT
TRBV19,-,TRBJ2-2,TRBD2,CASKLAGNTGELFF,TGTGCCAGTAAACTAGCGGGTAACACCGGGGAGCTGTTTTTT
TRBV29-1,-,TRBJ2-7,TRBD1,CSFSQGANYEQYF,TGCAGCTTCAGTCAGGGGGCGAACTACGAGCAGTACTTC
TRBV5-1,-,TRBJ2-1,TRBD1,CASSLTGTASYNEQFF,TGCGCCAGCAGCCTCACCGGGACAGCCTCCTACAATGAGCAGTTCTTC
TRBV5-5,-,TRBJ2-7,TRBD2,CASSGSSGMAEQYF,TGTGCCAGCAGCGGTTCTAGCGGGATGGCCGAGCAGTACTTC
TRBV19,-,TRBJ1-1,-,CASSIRPTEAFF,TGTGCCAGTAGTATCAGGCCCACTGAAGCTTTCTTT
TRBV6-1,-,TRBJ1-2,-,CASSPSRSGYTF,TGTGCCAGCAGCCCGAGTAGGTCTGGCTACACCTTC
TRBV6-1,-,TRBJ2-1,TRBD2,CASTVVRDYHNEQFF,TGTGCCAGCACCGTAGTTCGGGACTACCACAATGAGCAGTTCTTC
TRBV29-1,-,TRBJ2-5,-,CSVAGRAQETQYF,TGCAGCGTTGCGGGCAGGGCCCAAGAGACCCAGTACTTC
TRBV28,-,TRBJ1-5,-,CASSLGREGSNQPQHF,TGTGCCAGCAGCCTCGGAAGGGAAGGTAGCAATCAGCCCCAGCATTTT
TRBV28,-,TRBJ2-7,TRBD1,CASRPGQNPGEQYF,TGTGCCAGCAGACCGGGACAGAACCCTGGCGAGCAGTACTTC
TRBV10-3,-,TRBJ2-7,TRBD1,CAISGRDRLYEQYF,TGTGCCATCAGTGGCCGGGACAGGCTCTACGAGCAGTACTTC
TRBV10-1,-,TRBJ2-1,-,CASSDRGPYNEQFF,TGCGCCAGCAGTGACAGGGGTCCCTACAATGAGCAGTTCTTC
TRBV5-1,-,TRBJ2-5,-,CASSLLGPKETQYF,TGCGCCAGCAGCTTGTTGGGCCCGAAAGAGACCCAGTACTTC
TRBV7-9,-,TRBJ1-3,TRBD1,CASSKGASGNTIYF,TGTGCCAGCAGTAAGGGGGCCTCTGGAAACACCATATATTTT
TRBV2,-,TRBJ2-7,TRBD1,CASTTGDEQYF,TGTGCCAGCACGACAGGGGACGAGCAGTACTTC
TRBV5-1,-,TRBJ1-1,-,CASSPVSNTEAFF,TGCGCCAGCAGCCCAGTAAGTAACACTGAAGCTTTCTTT
TRBV2,-,TRBJ2-1,TRBD1,CASVGDRAISEQFF,TGTGCCAGCGTCGGGGACAGGGCAATCTCTGAGCAGTTCTTC
TRBV7-9,-,TRBJ2-3,TRBD1,CASSFGQGESTDTQYF,TGTGCCAGCAGCTTCGGACAGGGGGAAAGCACAGATACGCAGTATTTT
TRBV5-1,-,TRBJ2-1,TRBD2,CASSLASGAYNEQFF,TGCGCCAGCAGCTTGGCTAGCGGGGCCTACAATGAGCAGTTCTTC
TRBV27,once,TRBJ2-2,-,CASSPPTGELFF,TGTGCCAGCAGTCCCCCCACCGGGGAGCTGTTTTTT
TRBV7-9,few,TRBJ1-2,-,CASSFALNRDYGYTF,TGTGCCAGCAGCTTTGCGCTGAACCGAGACTATGGCTACACCTTC
TRBV6-4,-,TRBJ2-1,TRBD2,CASSDRLAGYNEQFF,TGTGCCAGCAGTGATAGACTAGCGGGTTACAATGAGCAGTTCTTC
TRBV7-2,-,TRBJ2-7,-,CASSLDPIYEQYF,TGTGCCAGCAGCTTAGACCCCATCTACGAGCAGTACTTC